A single sample is the source of the 26 T cell receptor beta chains below, sequenced in a study of CXCR3-negative and CXCR3-positive naive CD8 T cells. Antigen specificity for these receptors is unknown. Overall study findings and caveats: A higher hydrophobicity marked the TRB CDR3s of CXCR3-positive naive cells versus CXCR3-negative naive cells.

UMI-tagged TRB cDNA libraries were built via 5' RACE. No DNA is given; TCRdb re-called the 5' RACE reads and lists each CDR3 protein once. This sample's table reports under 75,000 distinct CDR3 sequences. The sequencing input was naive CXCR3+ CD8+ T cells from blood. Subset described: CD45RO-CCR7+CD27+CD95- naive CD8+ T cells expressing CXCR3 (TNR3+). The receptors come from a human donor in good health. Some clones in this sample may be carry-over from other donors' samples.

The V call is TRBV7-2, the J call TRBJ2-7; there is no DNA to check the TCRdb D call of TRBD2. This CDR3 is built from 14 residues. CDR1 SGHTA and CDR2 FQGNSA come from the germline V gene. The CDR3: CASSLGGLGGEQYF.

CDR3 protein: CASSDSTGGYNEQFF. This chain connects TRBV6-4 to TRBJ2-1; the TCRdb D gene call, TRBD1, has no DNA to confirm it. CDR1 is MRHNA and CDR2 is SNTAGT in the germline V gene. This CDR3 spans 15 amino acids.

J is TRBJ2-3 and V is TRBV7-9; TCRdb indicates TRBD2, and absent DNA this call remains unverified. The CDR3 length is 18 residues. Germline loops: CDR1 SEHNR, CDR2 FQNEAQ (reference sequence). CDR3 sequence reads: CASSDSGTGDSRKDTQYF.

The rearrangement links TRBV20-1 to TRBJ2-1; TCRdb's D call of TRBD1 is untestable without DNA. In germline, CDR1 is DFQATT, CDR2 SNEGSKA (reference sequence). This CDR3 comprises 15 residues. CDR3 amino acids: CSARDGGQGWHEQFF.

The chain joins TRBV20-1 to TRBJ1-2. Germline lookup yields CDR1 DFQATT and CDR2 SNEGSKA (reference sequence). CDR3 length equals 14 residues. This chain's CDR3 is CSARDPKLAAGYTF.

The CDR3 spells CASAAGTENTGELFF. The gene calls are TRBV6-6 and TRBJ2-2; TCRdb gives TRBD1 as the D gene, but with no DNA this cannot be confirmed. The CDR3 is made up of 15 amino acids. CDR1 and CDR2 (germline): MNHNY, SVGAGI (reference sequence).

The chain employs TRBV5-6 and TRBJ2-7. The CDR3 has 14 residues. Germline assignment: CDR1 SGHDT and CDR2 YYEEEE. The CDR3 loop is CASSSSIGSYEQYF. Filled out from reference TRBV5-6 and TRBJ2-7, the complete variable domain reads DAGVTQSPTHLIKTRGQQVTLRCSPKSGHDTVSWYQQALGQGPQFIFQYYEEEERQRGNFPDRFSGHQFPNYSSELNVNALLLGDSALYLCASSSSIGSYEQYFGPGTRLTVT.

The genes are TRBV7-2 and TRBJ2-3. Germline assignment: CDR1 SGHTA and CDR2 FQGNSA. This CDR3 has 15 residues. CDR3 loop: CASSLAGRSTDTQYF.

CDR3 residues: CASSLGDRGSGYGYTF. The chain has TRBV7-8 and TRBJ1-2; TCRdb's assignment of TRBD1 cannot be checked, as there is no DNA. CDR3 size: 16 residues. The V gene's germline CDR1 is SGHVS and CDR2 FQNEAQ.

The V call is TRBV10-3, the J call TRBJ1-4; TCRdb returns TRBD1, unconfirmable since there is no DNA. CDR3 length: 15 residues. Germline V gene lookup returns CDR1 ENHRY and CDR2 SYGVKD. The CDR3 here is CAISIGGLTDEKLFF.

The chain joins TRBV5-1 to TRBJ1-1. This CDR3 region has 13 residues. Per germline, CDR1 SGHRS and CDR2 YFSETQ. The CDR3 is CASSLAFGPEAFF. The whole variable domain, filled in from reference TRBV5-1 and TRBJ1-1, reads KAGVTQTPRYLIKTRGQQVTLSCSPISGHRSVSWYQQTPGQGLQFLFEYFSETQRNKGNFPGRFSGRQFSNSRSEMNVSTLELGDSALYLCASSLAFGPEAFFGQGTRLTVV.

The genes are TRBV29-1 and TRBJ2-3. The CDR3 length is 11 residues. Germline V gene data show CDR1 as SQVTM and CDR2 as ANQGSEA. CDR3 sequence: CSVDGGDTQYF.

The V call is TRBV2, the J call TRBJ1-2; TCRdb names TRBD1, which stays unverified in the absence of DNA. Germline V gene sequence: CDR1 SNHLY, CDR2 FYNNEI. The CDR3 sequence is 16 residues long. CDR3 loop: CASSERVGQTNYGYTF.

This chain joins TRBV6-2 or TRBV6-3 and TRBJ2-4. The CDR3 is 17 amino acids. CDR1 and CDR2 (germline): MNHEY, SVGEGT. CDR3 sequence: CASRGLERDLAKNIQYF.

The V gene is TRBV6-5, the J gene TRBJ2-7; TCRdb's assignment of TRBD2 cannot be checked, as there is no DNA. This CDR3 region has 14 residues. Per the germline V gene, CDR1 is MNHEY and CDR2 is SVGAGI. CDR3 protein: CASSSGLAGYEQYF.

This chain links TRBV29-1 with TRBJ2-7; the TCRdb D gene call, TRBD2, has no DNA to confirm it. The CDR3 has 12 amino acids. Germline CDR1 SQVTM, CDR2 ANQGSEA. CDR3 sequence reads: CSVRELGYEQYF.

The rearrangement links TRBV28 to TRBJ2-1; checking the TCRdb D call of TRBD1 is not possible without DNA. This CDR3 contains 15 residues. CDR1 MDHEN and CDR2 SYDVKM come from the germline V gene. CDR3 sequence reads: CASSFGRGSYNEQFF.

V usage is TRBV4-1 and J usage is TRBJ2-2; TCRdb indicates TRBD1, and absent DNA this call remains unverified. The CDR3 sequence is 16 residues long. Germline values: CDR1 MGHRA, CDR2 YSYEKL. CDR3: CASSQGARANTGELFF.

This chain links TRBV9 with TRBJ2-1; TCRdb's D gene call, TRBD2, goes unchecked for lack of DNA. Germline values: CDR1 SGDLS, CDR2 YYNGEE. The CDR3 loop spans 14 amino acids. The CDR3 sequence is CASSVGGGDNEQFF.

V gene TRBV7-2 combines with J gene TRBJ2-7; TCRdb outputs TRBD1, but without DNA this stays unchecked. Germline CDR1 SGHTA, CDR2 FQGNSA. This CDR3 is 13 amino acids long. The CDR3 reads CASSWGASYEQYF.

This chain connects TRBV21-1 to TRBJ1-4; the TRBD1 assignment by TCRdb is unverifiable without DNA. TRBV21-1 is designated a pseudogene. The length of the CDR3 is 17 residues. The CDR3 is CASSKALGTVSNEKLFF.

The chain combines TRBV6-7 with TRBJ1-2. TRBV6-7 is annotated as an ORF whose role is uncertain. The CDR3 runs 16 residues. This CDR3 reads CASSYLRRNGDYGYTF.

The chain joins TRBV19 to TRBJ2-7; TCRdb names TRBD1, which stays unverified in the absence of DNA. In germline, CDR1 is LNHDA, CDR2 SQIVND (reference sequence). CDR3 length: 14 residues. The CDR3 is CASSVTGSSYEQYF.

This chain links TRBV5-1 with TRBJ2-1; TCRdb's assignment of TRBD1 cannot be checked, as there is no DNA. The CDR3 spans 14 residues. CDR1 SGHRS and CDR2 YFSETQ come from the germline V gene. The CDR3 protein is CASSSRQAYNEQFF.

The chain couples TRBV4-3 to TRBJ1-4; TCRdb reports TRBD1, a call that lacks DNA to check it against. Germline loops: CDR1 LGHNA, CDR2 YSLEER. This CDR3 is 14 amino acids long. CDR3 loop: CASSHYPGNEKLFF.

This sequence joins TRBV29-1 and TRBJ2-7. The CDR3 consists of 14 residues. Germline V CDR1 and CDR2: SQVTM, ANQGSEA. The CDR3: CSVGETRPHYEQYF.